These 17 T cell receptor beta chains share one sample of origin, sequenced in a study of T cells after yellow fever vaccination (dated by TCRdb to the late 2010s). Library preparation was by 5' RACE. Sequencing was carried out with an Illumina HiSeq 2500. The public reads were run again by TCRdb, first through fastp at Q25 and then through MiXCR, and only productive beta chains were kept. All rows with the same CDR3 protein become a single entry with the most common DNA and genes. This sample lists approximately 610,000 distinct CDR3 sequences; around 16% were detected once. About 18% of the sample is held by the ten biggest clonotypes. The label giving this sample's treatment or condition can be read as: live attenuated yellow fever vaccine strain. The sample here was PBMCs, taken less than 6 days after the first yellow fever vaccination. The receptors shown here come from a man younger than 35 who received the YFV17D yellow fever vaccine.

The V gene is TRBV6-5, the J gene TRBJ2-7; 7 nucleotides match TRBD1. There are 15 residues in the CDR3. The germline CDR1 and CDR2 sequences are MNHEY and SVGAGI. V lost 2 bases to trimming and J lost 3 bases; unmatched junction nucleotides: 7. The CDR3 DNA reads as TGTGCCAGCAGTTACCTCGGACAGGTTCGCTACGAGCAGTACTTC. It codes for CASSYLGQVRYEQYF.

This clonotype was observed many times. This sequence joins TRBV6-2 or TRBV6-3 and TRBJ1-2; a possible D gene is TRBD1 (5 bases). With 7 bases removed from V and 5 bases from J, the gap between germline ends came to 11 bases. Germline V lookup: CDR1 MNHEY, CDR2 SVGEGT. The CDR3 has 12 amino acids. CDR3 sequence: CASKQSGYGYTF. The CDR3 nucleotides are TGTGCCAGCAAGCAATCAGGGTATGGCTACACCTTC.

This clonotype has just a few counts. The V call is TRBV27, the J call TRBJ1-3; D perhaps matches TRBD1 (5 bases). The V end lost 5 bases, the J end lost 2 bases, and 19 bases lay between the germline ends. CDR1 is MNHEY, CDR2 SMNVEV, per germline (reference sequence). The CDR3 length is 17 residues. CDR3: CASSLKAGKEPGNTIYF. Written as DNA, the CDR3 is TGTGCCAGCAGTCTAAAGGCAGGGAAGGAGCCTGGAAACACCATATATTTT.

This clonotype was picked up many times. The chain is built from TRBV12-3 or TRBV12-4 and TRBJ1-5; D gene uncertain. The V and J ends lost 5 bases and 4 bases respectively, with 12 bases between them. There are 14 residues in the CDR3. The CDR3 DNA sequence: TGTGCCAGCAGTCCCCAGACCATGAATCAGCCCCAGCATTTT. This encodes CASSPQTMNQPQHF.

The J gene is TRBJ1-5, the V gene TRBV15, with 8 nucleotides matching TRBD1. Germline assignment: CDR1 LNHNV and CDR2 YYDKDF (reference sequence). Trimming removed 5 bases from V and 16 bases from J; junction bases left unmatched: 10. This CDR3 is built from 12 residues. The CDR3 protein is CATSGDRRGLHF. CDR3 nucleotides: TGTGCCACCAGCGGGGACAGGAGGGGACTACATTTT.

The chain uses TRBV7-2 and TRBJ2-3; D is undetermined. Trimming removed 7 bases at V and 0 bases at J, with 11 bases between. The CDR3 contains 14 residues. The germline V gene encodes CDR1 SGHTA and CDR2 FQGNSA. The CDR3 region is CASIRGGSTDTQYF. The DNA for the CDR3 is TGTGCCAGCATCCGCGGTGGGAGCACAGATACGCAGTATTTT.

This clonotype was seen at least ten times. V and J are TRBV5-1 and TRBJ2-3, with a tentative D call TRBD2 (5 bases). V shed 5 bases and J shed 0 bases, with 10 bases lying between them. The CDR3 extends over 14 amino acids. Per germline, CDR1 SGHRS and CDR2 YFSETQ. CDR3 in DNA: TGCGCCAGCAGACCGGACTCTAGCACAGATACGCAGTATTTT. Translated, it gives CASRPDSSTDTQYF.

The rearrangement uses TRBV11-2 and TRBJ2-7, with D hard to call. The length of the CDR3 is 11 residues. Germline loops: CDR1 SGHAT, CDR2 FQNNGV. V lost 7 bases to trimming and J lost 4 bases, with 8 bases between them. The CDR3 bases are TGTGCCAGCACACACCAATACGAGCAGTACTTC. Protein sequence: CASTHQYEQYF.

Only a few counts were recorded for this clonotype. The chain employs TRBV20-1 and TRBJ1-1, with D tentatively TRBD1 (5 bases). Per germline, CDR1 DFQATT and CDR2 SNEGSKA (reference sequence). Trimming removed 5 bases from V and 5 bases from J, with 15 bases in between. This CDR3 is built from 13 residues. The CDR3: CSALQGGETEAFF. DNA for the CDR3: TGCAGTGCTCTTCAGGGAGGGGAAACTGAAGCTTTCTTT.

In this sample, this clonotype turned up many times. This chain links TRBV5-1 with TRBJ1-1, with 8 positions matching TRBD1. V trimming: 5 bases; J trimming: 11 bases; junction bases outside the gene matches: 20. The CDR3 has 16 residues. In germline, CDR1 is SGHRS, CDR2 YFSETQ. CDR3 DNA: TGCGCCAGCAGGGCTAGCATCGGACAGGGCCACTTTCCGGCTTTCTTT. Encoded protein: CASRASIGQGHFPAFF. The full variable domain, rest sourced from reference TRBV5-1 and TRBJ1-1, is KAGVTQTPRYLIKTRGQQVTLSCSPISGHRSVSWYQQTPGQGLQFLFEYFSETQRNKGNFPGRFSGRQFSNSRSEMNVSTLELGDSALYLCASRASIGQGHFPAFFGQGTRLTVV.

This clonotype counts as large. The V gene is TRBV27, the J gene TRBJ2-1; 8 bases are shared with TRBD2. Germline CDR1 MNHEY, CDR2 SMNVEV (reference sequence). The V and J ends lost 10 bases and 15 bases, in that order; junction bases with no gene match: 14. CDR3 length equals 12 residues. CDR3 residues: CATGTRGGGRFF. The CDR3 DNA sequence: TGTGCCACCGGGACTAGAGGGGGGGGTCGGTTCTTC.

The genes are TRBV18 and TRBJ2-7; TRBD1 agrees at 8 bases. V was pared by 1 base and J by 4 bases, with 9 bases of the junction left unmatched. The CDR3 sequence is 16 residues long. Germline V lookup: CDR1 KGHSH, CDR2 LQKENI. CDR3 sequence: CASSPLPRTGSYEQYF. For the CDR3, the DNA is TGTGCCAGCTCACCACTCCCCCGGACAGGGTCTTACGAGCAGTACTTC.

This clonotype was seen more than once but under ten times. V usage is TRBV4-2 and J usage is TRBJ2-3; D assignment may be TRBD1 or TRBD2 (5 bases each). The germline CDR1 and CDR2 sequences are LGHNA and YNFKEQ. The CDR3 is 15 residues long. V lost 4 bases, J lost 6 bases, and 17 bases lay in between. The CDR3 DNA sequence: TGTGCCAGCAGCCTATGGGCCAGGGACGAGGATACGCAGTATTTT. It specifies CASSLWARDEDTQYF.

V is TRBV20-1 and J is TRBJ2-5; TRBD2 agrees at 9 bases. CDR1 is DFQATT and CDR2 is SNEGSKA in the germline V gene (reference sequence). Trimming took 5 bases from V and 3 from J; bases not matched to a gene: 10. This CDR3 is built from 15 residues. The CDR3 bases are TGCAGTGCTGGACCTCCTAGCGGGGTTGAAGAGACCCAGTACTTC. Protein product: CSAGPPSGVEETQYF.

This CDR3 is CASRLKGQGALSYGYTF. The CDR3 region has the DNA TGTGCCAGCAGGCTTAAGGGACAGGGGGCATTGAGCTATGGCTACACCTTC. V is TRBV6-1 and J is TRBJ1-2; 12 positions match TRBD1. This CDR3 comprises 17 residues. Per germline, CDR1 MNHNS and CDR2 SASEGT. V lost 6 bases and J lost 4; bases outside the gene matches: 12.

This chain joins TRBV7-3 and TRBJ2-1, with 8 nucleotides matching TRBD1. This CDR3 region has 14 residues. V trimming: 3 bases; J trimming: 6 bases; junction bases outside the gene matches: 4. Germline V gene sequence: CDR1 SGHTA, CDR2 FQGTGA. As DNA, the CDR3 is TGTGCCAGCAGCTTGCTACAGGGGGGCAATGAGCAGTTCTTC. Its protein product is CASSLLQGGNEQFF.

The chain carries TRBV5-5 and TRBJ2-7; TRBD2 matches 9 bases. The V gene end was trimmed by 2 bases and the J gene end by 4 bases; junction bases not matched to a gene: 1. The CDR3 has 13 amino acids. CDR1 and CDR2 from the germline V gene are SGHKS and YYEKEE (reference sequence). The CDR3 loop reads CASSFGLAYEQYV. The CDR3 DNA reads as TGTGCCAGCAGCTTCGGACTAGCGTACGAGCAGTACGTC.